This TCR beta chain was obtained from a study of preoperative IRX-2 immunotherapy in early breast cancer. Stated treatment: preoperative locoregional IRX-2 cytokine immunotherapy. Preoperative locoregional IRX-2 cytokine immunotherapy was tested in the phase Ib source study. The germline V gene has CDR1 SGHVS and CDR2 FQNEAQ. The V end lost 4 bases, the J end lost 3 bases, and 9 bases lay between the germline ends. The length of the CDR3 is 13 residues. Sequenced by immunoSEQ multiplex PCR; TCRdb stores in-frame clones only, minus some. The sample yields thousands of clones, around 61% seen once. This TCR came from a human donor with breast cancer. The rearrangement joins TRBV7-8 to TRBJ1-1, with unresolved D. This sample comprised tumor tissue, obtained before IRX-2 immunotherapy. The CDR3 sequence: CASSSPWDTEAFF. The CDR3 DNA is TGTGCCAGCAGCTCTCCGTGGGACACTGAAGCTTTCTTT.